This TCR beta chain comes out of a study of Graves' ophthalmopathy and Graves' hyperthyroidism. Amplification of the TCR beta CDR3 regions used RNA transcripts (as template). Scientists carried out first-round RT-PCR using HTBI primers and then a second-round multiplex PCR. From the multiplex PCR reads, TCRdb called clonotypes with MiXCR, one entry per CDR3 protein. The sample consists of over a million distinct CDR3 sequences, approximately 35% of them appearing once. V shed 3 bases and J shed 1 base, with 9 bases lying between them. The CDR3 totals 14 residues. The germline CDR1 and CDR2 sequences are MDHEN and SYDVKM. Points on this clonotype: Its antigen is currently unknown.

Study-level points and caveats: Blood contained most expanded thyroid clonotypes exceeding 0.001 frequency.

Ages of hyperthyroidism patients ran from 18 to 65, and their diagnoses were new, under 2 months' duration. Orbital computed tomography and thyroid ultrasound, along with TRAb, serum thyroxine and clinical symptoms, underpinned diagnosis. Material for sequencing was peripheral blood or thyroid tissue (not recorded which). The sequence was obtained from an adult man with Graves' hyperthyroidism. V and J are TRBV28 and TRBJ2-5; no clear D. The CDR3 sequence: CASSFVAIQETQYF. The DNA for the CDR3 is TGTGCCAGCAGTTTCGTTGCAATCCAAGAGACCCAGTACTTC.